This T cell receptor (beta chain) was sequenced for a study of blood T cell repertoires in COVID-19. The germline V gene encodes CDR1 MNHEY and CDR2 SVGAGI. CDR3 size: 14 residues. V lost 5 bases and J 7 bases, leaving 14 bases between the germline ends. The protocol was immunoSEQ multiplex PCR, while the TCRdb copy is restricted to in-frame clones and leaves out a portion. The sample records about 240,000 clones, about 82% being singletons. The chain joins TRBV6-5 to TRBJ2-2; D not resolved. The specimen sequenced was peripheral blood. The TCR originated in an elderly man with acute or convalescent COVID-19. The CDR3 coding sequence is TGTGCCAGCAGTCTGAGCTCAGGCTTCGGGGAGCTGTTTTTT. As protein: CASSLSSGFGELFF.